This T cell receptor (beta chain) came from a study of OX40 agonist ivuxolimab in advanced cancers. Study in general: Three partial responders included one hepatocellular carcinoma patient and two cutaneous melanoma patients. General study results and limits: Doses of 0.1 to 3.0 mg/kg were accompanied by clonal expansion of CD4+ and CD8+ blood T cells by week 6. More expanded clones were found, on average, in CD8+ than in CD4+ T cells.

Clones were read by immunoSEQ multiplex PCR, and TCRdb kept only the in-frame ones, dropping some. The sample records around 70,000 clones, around four fifths being singletons. V lost 1 base and J 6 bases, leaving 12 bases between the germline ends. The CDR3 is 15 residues long. Germline CDR1 is SGHTA and CDR2 is FQGNSA. Of note for this clone: Its target is unknown.

This receptor was obtained from an adult with an advanced solid tumor such as melanoma, head and neck, liver or kidney cancer. The material was CD4+ or CD8+ T cells sorted from blood, obtained in a trial of the OX40 agonist ivuxolimab. V and J are TRBV7-2 and TRBJ1-4; maybe TRBD1 (5 bases). The CDR3 loop reads CASSLVGGGYEKLFF. For the CDR3, the DNA is TGTGCCAGCAGCTTAGTGGGGGGTGGTTATGAAAAACTGTTTTTT.